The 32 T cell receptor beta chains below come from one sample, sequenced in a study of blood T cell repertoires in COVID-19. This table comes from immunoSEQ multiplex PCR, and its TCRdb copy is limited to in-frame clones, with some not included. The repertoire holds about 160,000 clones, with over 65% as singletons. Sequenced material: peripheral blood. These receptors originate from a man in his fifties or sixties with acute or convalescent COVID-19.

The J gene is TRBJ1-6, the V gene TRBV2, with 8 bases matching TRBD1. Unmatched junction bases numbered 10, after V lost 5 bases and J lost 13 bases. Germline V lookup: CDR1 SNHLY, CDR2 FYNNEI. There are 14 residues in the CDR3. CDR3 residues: CASSSDRGSPPLHF. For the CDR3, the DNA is TGTGCCAGCAGTTCCGACAGGGGCTCACCGCCCCTCCACTTT.

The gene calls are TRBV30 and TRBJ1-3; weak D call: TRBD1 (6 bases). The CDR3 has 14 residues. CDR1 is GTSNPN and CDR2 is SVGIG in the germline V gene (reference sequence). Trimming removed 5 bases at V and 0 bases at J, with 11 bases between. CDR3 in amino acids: CAWGQRSSGNTIYF. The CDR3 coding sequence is TGTGCCTGGGGACAGCGAAGCTCTGGAAACACCATATATTTT.

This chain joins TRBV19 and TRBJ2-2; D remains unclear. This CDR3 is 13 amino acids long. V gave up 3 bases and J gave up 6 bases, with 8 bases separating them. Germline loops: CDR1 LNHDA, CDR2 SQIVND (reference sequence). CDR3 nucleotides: TGTGCCAGTAGTATTTCGTTTCCCGGGGAGCTGTTTTTT. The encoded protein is CASSISFPGELFF.

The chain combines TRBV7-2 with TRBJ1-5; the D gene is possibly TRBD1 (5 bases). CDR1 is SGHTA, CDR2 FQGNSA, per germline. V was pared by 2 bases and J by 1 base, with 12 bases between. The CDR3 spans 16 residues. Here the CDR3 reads CASSLYRGVSNQPQHF. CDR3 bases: TGTGCCAGCAGCTTATATAGGGGCGTGAGCAATCAGCCCCAGCATTTT.

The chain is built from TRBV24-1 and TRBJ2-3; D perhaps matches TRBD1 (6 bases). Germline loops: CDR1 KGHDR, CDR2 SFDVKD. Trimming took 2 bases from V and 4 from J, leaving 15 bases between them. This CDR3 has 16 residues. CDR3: CATSDYPTGPADTQYF. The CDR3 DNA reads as TGTGCCACCAGTGATTACCCGACAGGCCCCGCAGATACGCAGTATTTT.

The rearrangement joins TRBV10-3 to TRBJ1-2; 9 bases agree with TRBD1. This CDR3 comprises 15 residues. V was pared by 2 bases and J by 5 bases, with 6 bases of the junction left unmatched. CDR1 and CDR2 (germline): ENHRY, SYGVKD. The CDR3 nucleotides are TGTGCCATCAGTGAGCCGGGACAGGGAAAATATGGCTACACCTTC. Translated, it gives CAISEPGQGKYGYTF.

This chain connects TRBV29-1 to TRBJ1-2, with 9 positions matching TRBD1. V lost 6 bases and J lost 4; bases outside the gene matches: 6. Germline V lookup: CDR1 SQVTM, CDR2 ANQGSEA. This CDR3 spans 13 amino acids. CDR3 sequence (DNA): TGCAGCGTACTGGACAGGGGAGCCTATGGCTACACCTTC. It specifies CSVLDRGAYGYTF.

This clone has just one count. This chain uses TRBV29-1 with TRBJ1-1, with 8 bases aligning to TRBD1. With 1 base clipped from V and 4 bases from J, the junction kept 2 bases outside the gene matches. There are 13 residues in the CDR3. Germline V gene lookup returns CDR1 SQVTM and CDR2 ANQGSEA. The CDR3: CSVEGTGGTEAFF. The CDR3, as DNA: TGCAGCGTTGAAGGAACAGGGGGCACTGAAGCTTTCTTT.

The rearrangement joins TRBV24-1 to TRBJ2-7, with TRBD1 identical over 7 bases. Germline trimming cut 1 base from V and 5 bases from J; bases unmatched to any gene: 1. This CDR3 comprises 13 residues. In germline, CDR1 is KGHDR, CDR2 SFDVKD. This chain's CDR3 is CATSDFGTDEQYF. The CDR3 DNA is TGTGCCACCAGTGATTTCGGGACAGACGAGCAGTACTTC.

CDR3 amino acids: CASSLGTQETQYF. In DNA, the CDR3 is TGTGCCAGCAGCTTGGGCACACAAGAGACCCAGTACTTC. This rearrangement joins TRBV5-4 to TRBJ2-5; D is unclear. There are 13 residues in the CDR3. The germline V gene has CDR1 SGHNT and CDR2 YYREEE (reference sequence). V lost 0 bases and J 2 bases, leaving 5 bases between the germline ends.

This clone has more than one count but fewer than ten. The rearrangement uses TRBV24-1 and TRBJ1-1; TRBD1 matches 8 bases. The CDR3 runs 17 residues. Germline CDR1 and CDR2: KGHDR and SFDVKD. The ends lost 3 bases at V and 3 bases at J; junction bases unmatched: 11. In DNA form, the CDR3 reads TGTGCCACCAGTGATGCCAATGACAGGGGACGGGACACTGAAGCTTTCTTT. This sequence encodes CATSDANDRGRDTEAFF.

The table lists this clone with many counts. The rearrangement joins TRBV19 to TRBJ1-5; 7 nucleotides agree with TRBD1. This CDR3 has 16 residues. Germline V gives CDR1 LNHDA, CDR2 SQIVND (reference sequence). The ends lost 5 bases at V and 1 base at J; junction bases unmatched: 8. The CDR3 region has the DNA TGTGCCAGTAGTCCCAGACAGGGCTTAAGCAATCAGCCCCAGCATTTT. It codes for CASSPRQGLSNQPQHF.

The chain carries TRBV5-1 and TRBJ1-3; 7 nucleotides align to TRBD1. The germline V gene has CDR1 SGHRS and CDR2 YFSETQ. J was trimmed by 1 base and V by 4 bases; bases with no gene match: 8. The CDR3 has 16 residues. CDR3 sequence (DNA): TGCGCCAGCAGCCCCGGACAGGCCTCGTCTGGAAACACCATATATTTT. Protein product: CASSPGQASSGNTIYF.

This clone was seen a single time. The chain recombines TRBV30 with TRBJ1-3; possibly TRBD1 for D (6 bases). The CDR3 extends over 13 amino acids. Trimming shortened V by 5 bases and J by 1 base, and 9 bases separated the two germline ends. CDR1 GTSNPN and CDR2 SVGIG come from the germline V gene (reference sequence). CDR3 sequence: CAWLGASGNTIYF. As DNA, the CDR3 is TGTGCCTGGTTGGGGGCTTCTGGAAACACCATATATTTT.

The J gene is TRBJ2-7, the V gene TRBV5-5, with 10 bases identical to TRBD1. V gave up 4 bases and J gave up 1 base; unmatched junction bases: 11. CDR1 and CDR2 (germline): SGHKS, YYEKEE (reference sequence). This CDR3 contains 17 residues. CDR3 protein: CASSRDGGQGLSYEQYF. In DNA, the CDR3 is TGTGCCAGCAGCAGGGATGGGGGACAGGGGCTTTCCTACGAGCAGTACTTC.

Here the CDR3 reads CATSDLQGPGGVYGYTF. CDR3 DNA: TGTGCCACCAGTGATTTGCAAGGTCCAGGGGGAGTCTATGGCTACACCTTC. The genes are TRBV24-1 and TRBJ1-2; 7 nucleotides line up with TRBD1. With 0 bases clipped from V and 4 bases from J, the junction kept 10 bases outside the gene matches. CDR3 size: 17 residues. Germline V CDR1 and CDR2: KGHDR, SFDVKD.

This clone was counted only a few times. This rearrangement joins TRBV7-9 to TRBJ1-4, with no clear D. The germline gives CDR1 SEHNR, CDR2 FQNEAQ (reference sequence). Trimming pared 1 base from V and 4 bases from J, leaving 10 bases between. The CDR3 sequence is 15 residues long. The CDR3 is CASSLVWSGNEKLFF. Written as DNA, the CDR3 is TGTGCCAGCAGCTTAGTTTGGTCGGGTAATGAAAAACTGTTTTTT.

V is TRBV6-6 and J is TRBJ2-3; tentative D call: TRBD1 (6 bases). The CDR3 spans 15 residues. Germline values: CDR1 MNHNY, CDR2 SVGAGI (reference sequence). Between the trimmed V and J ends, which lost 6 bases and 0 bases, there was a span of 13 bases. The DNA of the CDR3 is TGTGCCAGCAGGCCCACAGGGATCAGCACAGATACGCAGTATTTT. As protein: CASRPTGISTDTQYF.

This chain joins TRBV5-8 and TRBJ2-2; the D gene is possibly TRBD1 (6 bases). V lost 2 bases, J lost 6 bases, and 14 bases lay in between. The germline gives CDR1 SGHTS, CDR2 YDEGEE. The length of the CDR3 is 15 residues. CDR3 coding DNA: TGTGCCAGCAGCTTTGGACAGACGTTGGCCGGGGAGCTGTTTTTT. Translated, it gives CASSFGQTLAGELFF.

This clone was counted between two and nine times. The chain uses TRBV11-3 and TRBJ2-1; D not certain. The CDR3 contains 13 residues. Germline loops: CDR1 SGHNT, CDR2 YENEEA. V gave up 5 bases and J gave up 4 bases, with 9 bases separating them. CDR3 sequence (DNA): TGTGCCAGCAGCCCCAGCGATTACAATGAGCAGTTCTTC. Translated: CASSPSDYNEQFF.

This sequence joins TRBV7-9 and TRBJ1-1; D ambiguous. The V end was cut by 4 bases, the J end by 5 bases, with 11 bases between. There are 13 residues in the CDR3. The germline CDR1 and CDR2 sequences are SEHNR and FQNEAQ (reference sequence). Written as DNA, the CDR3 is TGTGCCAGCAGCTCGGAGGCGCTGACTGAAGCTTTCTTT. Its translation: CASSSEALTEAFF.

CDR3 protein: CASSGGMDTEAFF. The CDR3 region has the DNA TGTGCCAGCAGCGGGGGCATGGACACTGAAGCTTTCTTT. V and J are TRBV9 and TRBJ1-1, with D possibly being TRBD1 (5 bases). Germline loops: CDR1 SGDLS, CDR2 YYNGEE. V was cut by 3 bases and J by 3 bases, with 9 bases left in between. CDR3 size: 13 residues.

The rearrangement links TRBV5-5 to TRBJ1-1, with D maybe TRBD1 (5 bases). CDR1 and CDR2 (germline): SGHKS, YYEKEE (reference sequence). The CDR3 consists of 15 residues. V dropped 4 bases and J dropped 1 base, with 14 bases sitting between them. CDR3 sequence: CASSDDQGRNTEAFF. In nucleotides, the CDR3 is TGTGCCAGCAGCGACGATCAGGGAAGGAACACTGAAGCTTTCTTT.

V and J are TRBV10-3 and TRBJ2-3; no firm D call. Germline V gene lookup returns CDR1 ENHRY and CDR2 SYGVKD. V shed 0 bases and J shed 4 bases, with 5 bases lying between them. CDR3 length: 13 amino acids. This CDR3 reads CAISESAADTQYF. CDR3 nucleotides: TGTGCCATCAGTGAGTCGGCAGCAGATACGCAGTATTTT.

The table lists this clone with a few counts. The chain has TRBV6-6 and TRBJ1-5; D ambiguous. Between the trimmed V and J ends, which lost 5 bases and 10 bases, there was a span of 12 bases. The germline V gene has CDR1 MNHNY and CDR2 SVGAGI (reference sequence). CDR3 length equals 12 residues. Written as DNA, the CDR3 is TGTGCCAGCAGTACCCCCAGTTCTCCCCAGCATTTT. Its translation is CASSTPSSPQHF.

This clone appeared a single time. CDR3 sequence: CATLTVIEVGSNQPQHF. The CDR3 nucleotides read TGTGCCACCCTGACAGTGATCGAGGTTGGAAGCAATCAGCCCCAGCATTTT. This chain joins TRBV3-1 (or the pseudogene TRBV3-2) and TRBJ1-5; maybe TRBD1 (5 bases). Germline-derived CDR1 and CDR2 are LGHDT and YNNKEL (reference sequence). Trimming cost V 10 bases and J 1 base, with 23 bases left between them. The CDR3 has 17 amino acids.

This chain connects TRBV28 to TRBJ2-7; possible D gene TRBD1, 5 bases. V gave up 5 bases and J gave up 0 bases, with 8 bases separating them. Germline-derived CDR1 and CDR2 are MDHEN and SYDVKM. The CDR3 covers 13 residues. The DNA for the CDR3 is TGTGCCAGCAGTCCAGGGTTCTCCTACGAGCAGTACTTC. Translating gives CASSPGFSYEQYF.

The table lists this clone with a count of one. The CDR3 reads CASSEYSNQPQHF. The DNA for the CDR3 is TGTGCCAGCAGTGAGTATAGCAATCAGCCCCAGCATTTT. V gene TRBV4-2 combines with J gene TRBJ1-5; no firm D call. The CDR3 is made up of 13 amino acids. The V gene's germline CDR1 is LGHNA and CDR2 YNFKEQ. Deletions cut 6 bases from V and 0 bases from J, with 6 bases between.

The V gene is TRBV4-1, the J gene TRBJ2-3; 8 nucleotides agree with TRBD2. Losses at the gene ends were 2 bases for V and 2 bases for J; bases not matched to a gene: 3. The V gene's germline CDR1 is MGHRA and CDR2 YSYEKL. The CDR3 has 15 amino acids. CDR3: CASSQLAGDTDTQYF. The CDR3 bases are TGCGCCAGCAGCCAACTAGCGGGTGACACAGATACGCAGTATTTT.

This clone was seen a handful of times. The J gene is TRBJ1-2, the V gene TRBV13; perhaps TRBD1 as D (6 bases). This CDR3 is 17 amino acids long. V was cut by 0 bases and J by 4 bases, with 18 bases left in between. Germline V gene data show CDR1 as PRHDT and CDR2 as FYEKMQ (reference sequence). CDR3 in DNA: TGTGCCAGCAGCTTAGGCCAGGGGAAGGTTGTGTCCTATGGCTACACCTTC. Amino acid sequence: CASSLGQGKVVSYGYTF.

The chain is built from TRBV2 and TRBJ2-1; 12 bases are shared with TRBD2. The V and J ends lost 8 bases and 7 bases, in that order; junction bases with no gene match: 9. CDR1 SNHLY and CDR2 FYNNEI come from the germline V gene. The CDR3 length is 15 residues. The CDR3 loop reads CASGASGGGRNEQFF. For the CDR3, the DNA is TGTGCCAGCGGAGCTAGCGGGGGGGGTAGGAATGAGCAGTTCTTC.

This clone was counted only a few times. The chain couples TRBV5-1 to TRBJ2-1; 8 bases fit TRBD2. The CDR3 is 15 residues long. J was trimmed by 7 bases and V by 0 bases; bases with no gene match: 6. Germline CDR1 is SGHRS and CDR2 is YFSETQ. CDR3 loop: CASSLAGGAGNEQFF. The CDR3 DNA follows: TGCGCCAGCAGCTTGGCCGGGGGGGCCGGGAATGAGCAGTTCTTC.